This T cell receptor beta chain is from a study of T cells in Graves' hyperthyroidism and ophthalmopathy. Overall study: Initial diagnosis, before any treatment, was when peripheral blood was collected.

Study results and limitations: Appearing also in blood were most of the thyroid clonotypes expanded above 0.001. The authors' 13 V-J model separated ophthalmopathy from stable hyperthyroidism.

The table lists this clonotype with many counts. Its target is unknown. Lactation, pregnancy, other autoimmune disease or uncontrolled infection led to exclusion of patients. It was RNA transcripts that yielded the amplified TCR beta CDR3 regions. The study used the HTBI primer set for a first-round RT-PCR of the TCR CDR3. Each CDR3 protein is one row after TCRdb ran MiXCR on the multiplex PCR reads. The table has 550,000 to 650,000 distinct CDR3 sequences, over 11% seen once. Between the trimmed V and J ends, which lost 1 base and 7 bases, there was a span of 19 bases. CDR3 length equals 16 residues. Germline V CDR1 and CDR2: LGHNA, YSLEER.

What was sequenced was blood. This clonotype was sampled from a woman in her twenties or thirties with Graves' hyperthyroidism that later progressed to Graves' ophthalmopathy. V gene TRBV4-3 combines with J gene TRBJ1-2; D might be TRBD1 (5 bases). DNA for the CDR3: TGCGCCAGCAGCCAAGCTCGGGACTCTCCATGGAGTGGCTACACCTTC. Translated, it gives CASSQARDSPWSGYTF.